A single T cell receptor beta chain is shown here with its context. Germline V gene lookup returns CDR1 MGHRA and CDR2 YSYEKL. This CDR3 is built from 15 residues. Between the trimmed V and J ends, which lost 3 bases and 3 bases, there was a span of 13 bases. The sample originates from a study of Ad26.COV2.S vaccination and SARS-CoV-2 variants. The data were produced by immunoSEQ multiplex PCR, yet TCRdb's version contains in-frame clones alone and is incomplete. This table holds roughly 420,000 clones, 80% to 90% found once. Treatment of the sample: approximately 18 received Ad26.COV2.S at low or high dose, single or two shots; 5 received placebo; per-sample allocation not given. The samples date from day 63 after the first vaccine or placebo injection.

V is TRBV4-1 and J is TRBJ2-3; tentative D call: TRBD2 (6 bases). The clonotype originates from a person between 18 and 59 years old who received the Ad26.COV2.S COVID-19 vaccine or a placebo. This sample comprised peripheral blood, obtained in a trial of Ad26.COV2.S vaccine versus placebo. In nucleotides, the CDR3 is TGCGCCAGCAGCCATCCGGCCCGGGGGACAGATACGCAGTATTTT. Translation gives CASSHPARGTDTQYF.